The entry below describes one TCR beta chain. Its specificity is not known. This sample was included in a study of T cell responses to AZD1222 COVID-19 vaccine. General study points: Mapped onto spike, vaccine-associated CD4 TCRs spanned it and were dominant at 160-218 and 743-854. Elevations in Spike-specific TCR breadth and depth followed administration of two AZD1222 doses. At baseline, just a handful of AZD1222 recipients tested seropositive. Most donors were white British, females outnumbered males, and clonal diversity was possibly underestimated.

After removal of 5 bases from V and 13 bases from J, the junction contained 12 bases not matched to a gene. This CDR3 has 13 residues. CDR1 and CDR2 from the germline V gene are SNHLY and FYNNEI. Repertoires were generated with immunoSEQ multiplex PCR, while TCRdb's copy carries only in-frame clones and drops some. Of about 150,000 clones in the sample, around 87% were seen once. The sequence was obtained from an adult who received the AZD1222 COVID-19 vaccine. The chain links TRBV2 to TRBJ1-1, with TRBD1 matching over 8 bases. The sequencing used peripheral blood, collected 28 days after the second AZD1222 dose. The CDR3, as DNA: TGTGCCAGCAGTTCCGGACAGGGTTGGATGCTTTTCTTT. Its protein product is CASSSGQGWMLFF.